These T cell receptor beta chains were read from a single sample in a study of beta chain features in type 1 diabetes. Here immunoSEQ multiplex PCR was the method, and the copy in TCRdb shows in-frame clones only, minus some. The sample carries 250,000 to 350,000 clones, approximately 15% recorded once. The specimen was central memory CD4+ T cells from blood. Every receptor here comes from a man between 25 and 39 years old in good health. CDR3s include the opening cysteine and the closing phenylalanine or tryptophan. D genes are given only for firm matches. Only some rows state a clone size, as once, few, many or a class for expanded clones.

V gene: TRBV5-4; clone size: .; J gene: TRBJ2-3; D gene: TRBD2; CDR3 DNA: TGTGCCAGCAGCGAATCTAGCGGGGGCACAGATACGCAGTATTTT; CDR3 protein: CASSESSGGTDTQYF
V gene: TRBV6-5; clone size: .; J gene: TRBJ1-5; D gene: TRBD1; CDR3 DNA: TGTGCCAGCAGAAAAACAGGGGTAGGACAGCCCCAGCATTTT; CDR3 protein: CASRKTGVGQPQHF
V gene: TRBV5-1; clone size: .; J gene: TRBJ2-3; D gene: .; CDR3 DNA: TGCGCCAGCAGCCCCGACGGAACTAGAACAGATACGCAGTATTTT; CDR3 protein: CASSPDGTRTDTQYF
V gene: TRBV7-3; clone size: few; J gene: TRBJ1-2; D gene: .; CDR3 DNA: TGTGCCAGCACGGAGAGGGGAAGGGAACAGTATGGCTACACCTTC; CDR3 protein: CASTERGREQYGYTF
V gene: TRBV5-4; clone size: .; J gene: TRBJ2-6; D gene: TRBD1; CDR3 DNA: TGCGCCAGCAGCCCCGGGACAGGTCTCGTCCTGACTTTC; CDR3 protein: CASSPGTGLVLTF
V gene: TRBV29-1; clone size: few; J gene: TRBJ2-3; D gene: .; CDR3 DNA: TGCAGCGACGGATTACATAGCACAGATACGCAGTATTTT; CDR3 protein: CSDGLHSTDTQYF
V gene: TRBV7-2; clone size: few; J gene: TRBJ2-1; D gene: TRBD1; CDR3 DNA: TGTGCCAGCAGCTTTTCCTCCAACAGGGGTGGTTACAATGAGCAGTTCTTC; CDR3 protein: CASSFSSNRGGYNEQFF
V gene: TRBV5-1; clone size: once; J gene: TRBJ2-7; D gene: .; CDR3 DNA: TGCGCCAGCGCCAGGGGCGGTTCCCCACCGGAGCAGTACTTC; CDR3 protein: CASARGGSPPEQYF
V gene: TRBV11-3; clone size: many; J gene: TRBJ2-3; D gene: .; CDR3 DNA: TGTGCCAGCAGCTTGGGGCTACCCACAGATACGCAGTATTTT; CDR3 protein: CASSLGLPTDTQYF
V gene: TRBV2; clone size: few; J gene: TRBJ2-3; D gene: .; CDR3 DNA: TGTGCCTCCCGGGACCACACAGATACGCAGTATTTT; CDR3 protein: CASRDHTDTQYF
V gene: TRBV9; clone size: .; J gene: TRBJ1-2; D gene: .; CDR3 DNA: TGTGCCAGCAGCGGGAGCCCGGAAACTAGACATGGCTACACCTTC; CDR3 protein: CASSGSPETRHGYTF
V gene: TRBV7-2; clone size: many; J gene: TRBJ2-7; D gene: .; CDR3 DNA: TGTGCCAGCAGCTCTTCGGGACGCCGGATGGGTTTAGGCGAGCAGTACTTC; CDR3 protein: CASSSSGRRMGLGEQYF
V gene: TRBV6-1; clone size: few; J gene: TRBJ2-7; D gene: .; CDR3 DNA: TGTGCCAGTAGCCAAGACGGGTACTACGAGCAGTACTTC; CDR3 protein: CASSQDGYYEQYF
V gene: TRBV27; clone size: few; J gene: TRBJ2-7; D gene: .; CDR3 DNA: TGTGCCAGCAGTATTAGACAGGGAGGGAAGTACTACGAGCAGTACTTC; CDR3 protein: CASSIRQGGKYYEQYF
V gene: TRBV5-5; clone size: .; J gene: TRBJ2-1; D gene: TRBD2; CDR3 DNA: TGTGCCAGCAGCCCGCCACACGGGGGGAGTGTGAATGAGCAGTTCTTC; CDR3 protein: CASSPPHGGSVNEQFF
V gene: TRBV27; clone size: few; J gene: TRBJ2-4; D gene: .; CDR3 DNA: TGTGCCAGCAGTTCTACAGGGATACGGGACATTCAGTACTTC; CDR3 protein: CASSSTGIRDIQYF
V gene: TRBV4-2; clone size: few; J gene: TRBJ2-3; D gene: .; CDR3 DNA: TGTGCCAGCAGCCAAGAGAGGAGTCCGGATACGCAGTATTTT; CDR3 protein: CASSQERSPDTQYF
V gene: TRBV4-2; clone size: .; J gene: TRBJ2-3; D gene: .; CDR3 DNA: TGTGCCAGCAGCCGACAGGGAGGGACAGATACGCAGTATTTT; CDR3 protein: CASSRQGGTDTQYF
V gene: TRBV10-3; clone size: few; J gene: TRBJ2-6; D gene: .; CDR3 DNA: TGTGCCAGCAGTTACGACCTAAACTCTGGGGCCAACGTCCTGACTTTC; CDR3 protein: CASSYDLNSGANVLTF
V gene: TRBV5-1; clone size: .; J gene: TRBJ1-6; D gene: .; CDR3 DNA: TGCGCCAGCAGCCCGGGCCAGGGGTATAATTCACCCCTCCACTTT; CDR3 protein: CASSPGQGYNSPLHF
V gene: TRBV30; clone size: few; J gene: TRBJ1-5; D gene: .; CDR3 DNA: TGTGCCTGGACAGGACTAAATAGCAATCAGCCCCAGCATTTT; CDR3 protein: CAWTGLNSNQPQHF
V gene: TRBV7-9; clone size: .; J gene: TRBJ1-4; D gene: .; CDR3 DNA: TGTGCCAGCAGCCTCCGGCCGCTGGTGGATGAAAAACTGTTTTTT; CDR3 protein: CASSLRPLVDEKLFF
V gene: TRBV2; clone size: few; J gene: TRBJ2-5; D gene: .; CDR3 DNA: TGTGCCAGCATCGGCCCGACTAAAGAGACCCAGTACTTC; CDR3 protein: CASIGPTKETQYF
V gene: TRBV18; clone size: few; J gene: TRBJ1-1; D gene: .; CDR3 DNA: TGTGCCAGCTCACCACCGAGTCTGAGGAACACTGAAGCTTTCTTT; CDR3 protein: CASSPPSLRNTEAFF
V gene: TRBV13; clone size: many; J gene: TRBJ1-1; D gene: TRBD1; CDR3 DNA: TGTGCCAGCAGTCACAGGGGCGGGGAGACTGAAGCTTTCTTT; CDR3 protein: CASSHRGGETEAFF
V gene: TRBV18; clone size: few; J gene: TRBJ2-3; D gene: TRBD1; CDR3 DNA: TGTGCCAGCTCACCCGGGGACAGGTCGAGCACAGATACGCAGTATTTT; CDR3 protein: CASSPGDRSSTDTQYF
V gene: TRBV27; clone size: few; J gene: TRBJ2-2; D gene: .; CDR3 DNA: TGTGCCAGCAGTTTAGACGGGGAGCTGTTTTTT; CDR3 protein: CASSLDGELFF
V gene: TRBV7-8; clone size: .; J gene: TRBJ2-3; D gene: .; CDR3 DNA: TGTGCCAGCAGCTCTGGTCCCCGCGGAGACGATACGCAGTATTTT; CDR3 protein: CASSSGPRGDDTQYF
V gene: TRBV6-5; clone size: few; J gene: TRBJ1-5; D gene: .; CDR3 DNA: TGTGCCGGATTAGAGAGAGGCCAGCCCCAGCATTTT; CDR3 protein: CAGLERGQPQHF
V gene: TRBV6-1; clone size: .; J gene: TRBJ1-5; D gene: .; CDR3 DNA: TGTGCCAGCAAGGACCCCCAGGGGCCCCAGCATTTT; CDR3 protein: CASKDPQGPQHF
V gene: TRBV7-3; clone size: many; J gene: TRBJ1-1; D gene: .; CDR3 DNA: TGTGCCAGCAGCCCCGTGGGGGGCAACGGTGAAGCTTTCTTT; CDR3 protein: CASSPVGGNGEAFF
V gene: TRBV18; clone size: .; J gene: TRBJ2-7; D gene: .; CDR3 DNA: TGTGCCAGCTCATCACGACCAAGCTCTGGGGTAGACGGTACGGAGCAGTACTTC; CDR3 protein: CASSSRPSSGVDGTEQYF
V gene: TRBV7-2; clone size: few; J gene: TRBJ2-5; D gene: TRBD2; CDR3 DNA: TGTGCCAGCAGCTTAAACGCGGGAGGGCGGGAGACCCAGTACTTC; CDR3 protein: CASSLNAGGRETQYF
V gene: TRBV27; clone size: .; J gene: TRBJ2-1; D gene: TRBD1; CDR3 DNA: TGTGCCAGCAGTCGTACGACAGGGTATGGTCAGGTCTTC; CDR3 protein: CASSRTTGYGQVF
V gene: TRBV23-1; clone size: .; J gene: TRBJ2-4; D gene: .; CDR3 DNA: TGCGCCAGCAGTCGGAGACAGGGGAGGGGGAGGGCCAAAAACATTCAGTACTTC; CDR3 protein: CASSRRQGRGRAKNIQYF
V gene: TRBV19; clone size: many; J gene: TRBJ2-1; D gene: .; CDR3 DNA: TGTGCCAGTAGTATAAGGTCCACAGTTGACTACAATGAGCAGTTCTTC; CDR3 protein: CASSIRSTVDYNEQFF
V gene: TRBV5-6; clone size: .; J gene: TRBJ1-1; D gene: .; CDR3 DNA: TGTGCCAGCAACCCGACTGGTAACACTGAAGCTTTCTTT; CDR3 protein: CASNPTGNTEAFF
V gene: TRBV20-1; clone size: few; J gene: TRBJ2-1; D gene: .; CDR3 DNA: TGCAGTGCTAGAGAAGCAGGTGAGCAGTTCTTC; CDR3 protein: CSAREAGEQFF
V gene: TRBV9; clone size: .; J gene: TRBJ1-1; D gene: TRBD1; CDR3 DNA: TGTGCCAGCAGCGTTATCGGACAGGGAGACACTGAAGCTTTCTTT; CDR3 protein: CASSVIGQGDTEAFF
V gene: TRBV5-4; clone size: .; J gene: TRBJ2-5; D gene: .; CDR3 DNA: TGTGCCAGCAGCTTGGACCGGCAAGAGACCCAGTACTTC; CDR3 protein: CASSLDRQETQYF